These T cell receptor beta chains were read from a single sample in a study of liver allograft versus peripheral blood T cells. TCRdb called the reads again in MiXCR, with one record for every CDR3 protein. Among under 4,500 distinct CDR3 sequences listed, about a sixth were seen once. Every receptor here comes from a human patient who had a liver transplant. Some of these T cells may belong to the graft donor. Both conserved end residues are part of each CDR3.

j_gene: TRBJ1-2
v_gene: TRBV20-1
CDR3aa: CSAGAGGAVSAGYTF

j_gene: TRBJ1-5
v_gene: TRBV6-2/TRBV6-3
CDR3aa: CASSLQGRQPQHF

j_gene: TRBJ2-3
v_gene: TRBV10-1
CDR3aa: CASSESAGPTDTQYF

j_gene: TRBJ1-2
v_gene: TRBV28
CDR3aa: CASSLEGINYGYTF

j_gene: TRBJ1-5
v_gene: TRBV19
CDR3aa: CASSMGEARITRQPQHF

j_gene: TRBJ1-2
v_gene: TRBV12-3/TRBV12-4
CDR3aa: CASSVDGNYGYTF

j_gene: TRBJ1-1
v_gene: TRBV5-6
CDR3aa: CASSLVGRSNTEAFF

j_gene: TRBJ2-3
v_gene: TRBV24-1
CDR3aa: CATSDLASGSPDTQYF

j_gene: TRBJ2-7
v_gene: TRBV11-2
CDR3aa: CASSLEGGASYEQYF

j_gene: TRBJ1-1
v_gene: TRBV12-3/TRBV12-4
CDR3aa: CASSLGTINTEAFF

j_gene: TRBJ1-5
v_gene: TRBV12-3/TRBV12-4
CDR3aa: CASSSGQLSNQPQHF

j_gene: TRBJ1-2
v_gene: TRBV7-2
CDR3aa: CASSFPSREYGYTF

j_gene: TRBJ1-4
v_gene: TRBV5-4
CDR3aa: CASSLGGPGKLFF

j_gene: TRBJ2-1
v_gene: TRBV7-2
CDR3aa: CASSLDRAGGPSGFF